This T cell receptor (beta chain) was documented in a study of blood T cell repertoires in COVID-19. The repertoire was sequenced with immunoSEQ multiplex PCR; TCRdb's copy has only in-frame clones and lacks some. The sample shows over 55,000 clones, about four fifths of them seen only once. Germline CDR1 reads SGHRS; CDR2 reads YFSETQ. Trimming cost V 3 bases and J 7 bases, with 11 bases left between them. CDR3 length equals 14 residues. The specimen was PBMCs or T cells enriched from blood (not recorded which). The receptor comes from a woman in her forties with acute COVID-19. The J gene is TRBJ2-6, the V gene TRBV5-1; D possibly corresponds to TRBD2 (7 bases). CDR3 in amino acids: CASSSWGGANVLTF. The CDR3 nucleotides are TGCGCCAGCAGCTCATGGGGGGGCGCCAACGTCCTGACTTTC.